Sequencing of this T cell receptor beta chain was carried out in a study of T cells in Graves' hyperthyroidism and ophthalmopathy. Ten or more counts support this clonotype. Active moderate-to-severe ophthalmopathy, Clinical Activity Score at least 3, NOSPECS at least 4, under 3 months' duration. V was pared by 5 bases and J by 2 bases, with 13 bases between. The CDR3 has 15 amino acids. Germline lookup yields CDR1 MNHEY and CDR2 SVGEGT. The TCR beta CDR3 regions underwent amplification using RNA transcripts as the source. The primer set for the first-round RT-PCR of the TCR CDR3 was HTBI. TCRdb recomputed calls from the multiplex PCR reads with MiXCR, one row per CDR3 protein. Among some 570,000 distinct CDR3 sequences listed, 17% were seen once.

J is TRBJ1-5 and V is TRBV6-2 or TRBV6-3, with D perhaps matching TRBD1 (6 bases). The receptor comes from a woman between 18 and 30 years old with Graves' ophthalmopathy. Input material: blood. The CDR3 DNA reads as TGTGCCAGCAGTCCCAGGGGTATCGGCAATCAGCCCCAGCATTTT. It yields the protein CASSPRGIGNQPQHF.